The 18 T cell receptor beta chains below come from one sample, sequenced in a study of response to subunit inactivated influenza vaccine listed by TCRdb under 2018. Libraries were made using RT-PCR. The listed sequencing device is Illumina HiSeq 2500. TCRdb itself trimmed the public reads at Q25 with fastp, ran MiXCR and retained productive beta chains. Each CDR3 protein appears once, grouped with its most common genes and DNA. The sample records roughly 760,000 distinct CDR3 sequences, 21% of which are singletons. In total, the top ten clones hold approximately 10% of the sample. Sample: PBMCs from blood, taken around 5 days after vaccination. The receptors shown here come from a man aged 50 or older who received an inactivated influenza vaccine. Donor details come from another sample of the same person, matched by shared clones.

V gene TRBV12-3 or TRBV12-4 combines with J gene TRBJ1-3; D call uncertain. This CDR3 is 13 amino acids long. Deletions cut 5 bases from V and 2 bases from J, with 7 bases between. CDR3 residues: CASSLLTGNTIYF. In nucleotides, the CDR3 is TGTGCCAGCAGTCTGCTTACTGGAAACACCATATATTTT.

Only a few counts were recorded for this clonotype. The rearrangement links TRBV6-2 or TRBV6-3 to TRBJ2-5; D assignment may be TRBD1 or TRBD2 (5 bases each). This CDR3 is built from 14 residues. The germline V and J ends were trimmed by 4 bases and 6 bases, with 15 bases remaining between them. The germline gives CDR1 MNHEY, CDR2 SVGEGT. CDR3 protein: CASSLDGAVKTQYF. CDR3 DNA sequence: TGTGCCAGCAGTTTGGACGGGGCGGTGAAGACCCAGTACTTC.

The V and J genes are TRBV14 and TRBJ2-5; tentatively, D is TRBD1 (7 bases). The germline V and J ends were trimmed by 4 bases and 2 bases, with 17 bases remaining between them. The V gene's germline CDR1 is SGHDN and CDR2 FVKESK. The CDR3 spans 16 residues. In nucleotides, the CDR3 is TGTGCCAGCAGCCGGCGCGGGACAGCGACTCAAGAGACCCAGTACTTC. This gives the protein CASSRRGTATQETQYF. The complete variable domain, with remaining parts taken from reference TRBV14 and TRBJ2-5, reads EAGVTQFPSHSVIEKGQTVTLRCDPISGHDNLYWYRRVMGKEIKFLLHFVKESKQDESGMPNNRFLAERTGGTYSTLKVQPAELEDSGVYFCASSRRGTATQETQYFGPGTRLLVL.

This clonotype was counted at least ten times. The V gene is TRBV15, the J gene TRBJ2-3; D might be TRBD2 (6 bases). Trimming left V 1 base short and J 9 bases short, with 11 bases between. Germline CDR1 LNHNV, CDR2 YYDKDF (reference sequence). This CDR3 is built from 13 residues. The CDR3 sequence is CATSRGSGETQYF. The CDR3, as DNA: TGTGCCACCAGCAGAGGTAGCGGAGAGACGCAGTATTTT.

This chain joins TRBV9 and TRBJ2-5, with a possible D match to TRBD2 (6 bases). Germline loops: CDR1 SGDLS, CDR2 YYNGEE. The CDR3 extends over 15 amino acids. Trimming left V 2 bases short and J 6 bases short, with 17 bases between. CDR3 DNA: TGTGCCAGCAGCGTTCACCCTGGCGGGGAACAGACCCAGTACTTC. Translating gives CASSVHPGGEQTQYF.

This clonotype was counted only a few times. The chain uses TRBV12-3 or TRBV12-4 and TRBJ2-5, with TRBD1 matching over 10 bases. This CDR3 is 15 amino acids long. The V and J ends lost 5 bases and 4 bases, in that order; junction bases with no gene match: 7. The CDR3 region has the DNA TGTGCCAGCAGTCCCTCGGGACAGGGGTTAGAGACCCAGTACTTC. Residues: CASSPSGQGLETQYF.

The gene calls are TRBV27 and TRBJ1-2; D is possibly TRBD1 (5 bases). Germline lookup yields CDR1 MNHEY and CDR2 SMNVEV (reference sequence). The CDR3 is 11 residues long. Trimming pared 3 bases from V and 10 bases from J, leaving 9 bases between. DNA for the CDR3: TGTGCCAGCAGTTTTGGGGGGGTCTACACCTTC. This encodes CASSFGGVYTF.

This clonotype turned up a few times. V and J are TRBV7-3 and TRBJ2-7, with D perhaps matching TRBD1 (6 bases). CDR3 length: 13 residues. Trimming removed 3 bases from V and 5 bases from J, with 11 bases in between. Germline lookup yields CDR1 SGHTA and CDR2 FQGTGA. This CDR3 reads CASSLHRENEQYF. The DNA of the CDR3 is TGTGCCAGCAGCTTGCACAGGGAGAACGAGCAGTACTTC.

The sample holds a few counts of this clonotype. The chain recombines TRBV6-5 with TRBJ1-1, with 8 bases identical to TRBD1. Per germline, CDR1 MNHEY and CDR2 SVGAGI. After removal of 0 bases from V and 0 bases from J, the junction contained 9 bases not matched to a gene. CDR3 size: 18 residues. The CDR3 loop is CASSYSTQGGRMNTEAFF. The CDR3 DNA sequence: TGTGCCAGCAGTTACTCGACACAGGGGGGGAGAATGAACACTGAAGCTTTCTTT.

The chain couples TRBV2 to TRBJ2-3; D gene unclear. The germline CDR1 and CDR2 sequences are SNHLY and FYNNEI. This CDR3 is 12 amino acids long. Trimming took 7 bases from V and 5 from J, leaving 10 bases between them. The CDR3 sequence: CASIKTEDTQYF. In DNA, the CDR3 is TGTGCCAGCATCAAAACAGAAGATACGCAGTATTTT.

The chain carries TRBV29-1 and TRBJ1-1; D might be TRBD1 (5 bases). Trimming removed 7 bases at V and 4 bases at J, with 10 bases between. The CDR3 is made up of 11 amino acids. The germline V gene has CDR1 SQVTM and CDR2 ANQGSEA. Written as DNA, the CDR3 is TGCAGCGGATCGACAGTCACTGAAGCTTTCTTT. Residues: CSGSTVTEAFF.

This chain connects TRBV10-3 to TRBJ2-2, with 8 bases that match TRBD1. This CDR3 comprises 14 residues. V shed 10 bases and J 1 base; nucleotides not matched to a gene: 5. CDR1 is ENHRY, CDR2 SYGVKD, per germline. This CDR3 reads CATGDRRNTGELFF. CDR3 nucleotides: TGTGCCACCGGGGACAGGCGGAACACCGGGGAGCTGTTTTTT.

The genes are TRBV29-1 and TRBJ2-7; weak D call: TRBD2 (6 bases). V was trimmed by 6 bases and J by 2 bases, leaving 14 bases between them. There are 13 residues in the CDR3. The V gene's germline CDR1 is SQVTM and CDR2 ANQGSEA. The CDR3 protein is CSVRPGSPYEQYF. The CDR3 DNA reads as TGCAGCGTCCGACCCGGGAGCCCCTACGAGCAGTACTTC.

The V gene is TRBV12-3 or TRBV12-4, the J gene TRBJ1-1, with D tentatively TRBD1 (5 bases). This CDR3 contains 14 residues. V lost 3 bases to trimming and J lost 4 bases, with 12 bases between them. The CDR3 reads CASSFGGLITEAFF. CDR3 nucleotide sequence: TGTGCCAGCAGTTTTGGGGGGTTGATCACTGAAGCTTTCTTT.

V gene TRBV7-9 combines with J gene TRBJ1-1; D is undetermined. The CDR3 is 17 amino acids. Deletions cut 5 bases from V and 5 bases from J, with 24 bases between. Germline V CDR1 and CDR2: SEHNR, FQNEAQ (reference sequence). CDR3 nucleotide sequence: TGTGCCAGCAGCCCCACAGTCGGGTTTTGGAGGGTAACTGAAGCTTTCTTT. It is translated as CASSPTVGFWRVTEAFF.

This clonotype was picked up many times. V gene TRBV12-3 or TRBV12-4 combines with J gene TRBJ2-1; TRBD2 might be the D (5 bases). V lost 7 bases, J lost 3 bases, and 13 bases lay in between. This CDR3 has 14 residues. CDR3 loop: CASTHPGLYNEQFF. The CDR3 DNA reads TGTGCCAGCACTCATCCTGGACTCTACAATGAGCAGTTCTTC.

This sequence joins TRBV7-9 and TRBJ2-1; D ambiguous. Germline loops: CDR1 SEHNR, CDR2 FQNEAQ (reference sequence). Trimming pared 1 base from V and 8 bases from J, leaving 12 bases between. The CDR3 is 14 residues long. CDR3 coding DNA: TGTGCCAGCAGCTTAGGTTCTCTCCCCGATGAGCAGTTCTTC. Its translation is CASSLGSLPDEQFF.

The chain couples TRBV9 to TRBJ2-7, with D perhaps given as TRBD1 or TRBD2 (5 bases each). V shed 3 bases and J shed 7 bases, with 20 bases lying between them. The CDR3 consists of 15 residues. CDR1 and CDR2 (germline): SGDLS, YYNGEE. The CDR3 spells CASSELGRNTEEQYF. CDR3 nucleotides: TGTGCCAGCAGCGAACTGGGACGGAATACGGAAGAGCAGTACTTC.